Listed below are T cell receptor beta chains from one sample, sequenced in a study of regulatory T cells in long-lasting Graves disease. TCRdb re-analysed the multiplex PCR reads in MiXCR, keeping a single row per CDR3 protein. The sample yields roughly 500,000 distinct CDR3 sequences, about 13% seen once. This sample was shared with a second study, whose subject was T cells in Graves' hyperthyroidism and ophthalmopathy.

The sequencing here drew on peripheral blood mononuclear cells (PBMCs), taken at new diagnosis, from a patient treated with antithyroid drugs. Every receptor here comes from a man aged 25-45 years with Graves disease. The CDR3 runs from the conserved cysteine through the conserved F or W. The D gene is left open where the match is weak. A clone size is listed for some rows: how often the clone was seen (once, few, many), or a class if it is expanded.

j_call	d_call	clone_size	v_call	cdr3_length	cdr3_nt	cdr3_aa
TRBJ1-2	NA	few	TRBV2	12	TGTGCCAGCATAGACAGTTTATATGGCTACACCTTC	CASIDSLYGYTF
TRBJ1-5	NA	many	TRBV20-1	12	TGCAGTGCTACGACAGCGGATCAGCCCCAGCATTTT	CSATTADQPQHF
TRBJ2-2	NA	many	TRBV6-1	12	TGTGCCAGCAGTCGGTCGGGCGGGGAGCTGTTTTTT	CASSRSGGELFF
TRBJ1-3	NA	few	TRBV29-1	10	TGCAGCGTTGTTGATGTGAGGGAAGAATTT	CSVVDVREEF
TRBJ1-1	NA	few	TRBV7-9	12	TGTGCCAGCGGCAGGACCAACACTGAAGCTTTCTTT	CASGRTNTEAFF
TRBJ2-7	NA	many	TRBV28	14	TGTGCCAGCAGTTTATCGGGCCGGACCTACGAGCAGTACTTC	CASSLSGRTYEQYF
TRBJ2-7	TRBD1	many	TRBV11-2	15	TGTGCCAGCAGCCAACCGGGACAGGGGGTATACGAGCAGTACTTC	CASSQPGQGVYEQYF
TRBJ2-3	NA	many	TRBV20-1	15	TGCAGTTCCACCGCCCCTCGGACTTGGGGAGATACGCAGTATTTT	CSSTAPRTWGDTQYF
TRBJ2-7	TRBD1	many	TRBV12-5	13	TGTGCTAGTGGTCTCGGACAGGGGAACGAGCAGTACTTC	CASGLGQGNEQYF
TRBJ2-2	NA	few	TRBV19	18	TGTGCCAGTAGTGTCAAACCTATAGCGGTCACGAACACCGGGGAGCTGTTTTTT	CASSVKPIAVTNTGELFF
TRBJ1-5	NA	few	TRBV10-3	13	TGTGCCATCCCAGACCCCCCGGATCAGCCCCAGCATTTT	CAIPDPPDQPQHF
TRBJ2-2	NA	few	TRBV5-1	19	TGCGCCAGCAGCTGGCCCTTGGGGACTCTCACCAGGGGGACCGGGGAGCTGTTTTTT	CASSWPLGTLTRGTGELFF
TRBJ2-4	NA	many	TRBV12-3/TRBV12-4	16	TGTGCCAGCTTTCGATCAGATACCTTGGGGGAAAACATTCAGTACTTC	CASFRSDTLGENIQYF
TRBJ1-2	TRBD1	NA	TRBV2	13	TGTGCCAGCAGTGTTCAGGGGGCGGAAGGCTACACCTTC	CASSVQGAEGYTF
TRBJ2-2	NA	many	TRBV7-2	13	TGTGCCAGCCGCACTTCAAGGACCGGGGAGCTGTTTTTT	CASRTSRTGELFF
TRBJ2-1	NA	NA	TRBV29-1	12	TGCAGCGTCCAACAGGGCGGGAATGAGCAGTTCTTC	CSVQQGGNEQFF
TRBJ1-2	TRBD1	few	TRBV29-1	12	TGCAGCGCCCAGGGGGTGATCTTCGGCTACACCTTC	CSAQGVIFGYTF